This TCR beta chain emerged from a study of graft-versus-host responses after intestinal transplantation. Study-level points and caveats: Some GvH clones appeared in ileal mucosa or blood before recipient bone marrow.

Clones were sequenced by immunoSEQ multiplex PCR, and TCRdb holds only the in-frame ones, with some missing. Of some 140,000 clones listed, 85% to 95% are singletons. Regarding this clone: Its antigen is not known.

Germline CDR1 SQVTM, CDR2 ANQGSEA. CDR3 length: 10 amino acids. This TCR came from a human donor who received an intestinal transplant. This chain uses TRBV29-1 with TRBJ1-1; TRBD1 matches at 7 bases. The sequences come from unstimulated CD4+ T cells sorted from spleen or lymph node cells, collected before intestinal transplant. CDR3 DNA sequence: TGCATTACAGGGGACACTGAAGCTTTCTTT. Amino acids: CITGDTEAFF.